A selection of T cell receptor beta chains follows, all from one sample in a study of cytomegalovirus exposure and HLA in healthy donors. Clones were read by immunoSEQ multiplex PCR, and TCRdb kept only the in-frame ones, dropping some. Of more than 110,000 clones listed, about 85% were seen once; the top ten hold approximately 2.8%. Sample: PBMCs. The origin of the receptors is a female donor in good health and CMV-seronegative. Both conserved end residues are part of each CDR3. D genes are given only for firm matches. Size values are once, few and many counts, or a class for expanded clones, and some rows have none.

len: 14; v_gene: TRBV18; j_gene: TRBJ1-4; d_gene: TRBD1; abundance: -; CDR3nt: TGTGCCAGCTCACCGGACAGGACTAATGAAAAACTGTTTTTT; CDR3aa: CASSPDRTNEKLFF
len: 15; v_gene: TRBV7-3; j_gene: TRBJ2-1; d_gene: -; abundance: once; CDR3nt: TGTGCCAGCAGCCTGGACAGAAGCTCCTACAATGAGCAGTTCTTC; CDR3aa: CASSLDRSSYNEQFF
len: 16; v_gene: TRBV18; j_gene: TRBJ2-1; d_gene: TRBD2; abundance: -; CDR3nt: TGTGCCAGCTCACCACCCAGCGGGAGAAGCTACAATGAGCAGTTCTTC; CDR3aa: CASSPPSGRSYNEQFF
len: 15; v_gene: TRBV28; j_gene: TRBJ2-3; d_gene: TRBD2; abundance: -; CDR3nt: TGTGCCAGCAGAACGGGGGGAGATACCACAGATACGCAGTATTTT; CDR3aa: CASRTGGDTTDTQYF
len: 15; v_gene: TRBV18; j_gene: TRBJ2-2; d_gene: TRBD2; abundance: -; CDR3nt: TGTGCCAGCTCACAGGGGACTAGCGGGACCGGGGAGCTGTTTTTT; CDR3aa: CASSQGTSGTGELFF
len: 14; v_gene: TRBV29-1; j_gene: TRBJ1-2; d_gene: -; abundance: -; CDR3nt: TGCAGCGTTGTGGCAGGGTTTGGGTTAGATGGCTACACCTTC; CDR3aa: CSVVAGFGLDGYTF
len: 15; v_gene: TRBV6-6; j_gene: TRBJ2-3; d_gene: -; abundance: -; CDR3nt: TGTGCCAGCAGCATGATCGGGAGAAGCACAGATACGCAGTATTTT; CDR3aa: CASSMIGRSTDTQYF
len: 16; v_gene: TRBV5-6; j_gene: TRBJ1-2; d_gene: TRBD1; abundance: -; CDR3nt: TGTGCCAGCAGTTTATCGCCCCGGGACAGGGGAGGGGGCTACACCTTC; CDR3aa: CASSLSPRDRGGGYTF
len: 15; v_gene: TRBV15; j_gene: TRBJ1-5; d_gene: -; abundance: -; CDR3nt: TGTGCCACCAGCAGTAATAAATATAGCAATCAGCCCCAGCATTTT; CDR3aa: CATSSNKYSNQPQHF
len: 13; v_gene: TRBV2; j_gene: TRBJ1-1; d_gene: TRBD1; abundance: -; CDR3nt: TGTGCCAGCGATCAGGGGGCGACCACTGAAGCTTTCTTT; CDR3aa: CASDQGATTEAFF
len: 14; v_gene: TRBV19; j_gene: TRBJ2-7; d_gene: -; abundance: -; CDR3nt: TGTGCCAGTAGCCCTACCCGTGGACTGGGGGAGCAGTACTTC; CDR3aa: CASSPTRGLGEQYF
len: 16; v_gene: TRBV7-9; j_gene: TRBJ1-1; d_gene: TRBD1; abundance: -; CDR3nt: TGTGCCAGCAGCTCTCGACAGGGGAACATGAACACTGAAGCTTTCTTT; CDR3aa: CASSSRQGNMNTEAFF
len: 14; v_gene: TRBV19; j_gene: TRBJ2-1; d_gene: TRBD1; abundance: -; CDR3nt: TGTGCCAGTGCACAGGGGGCTTCCTACAATGAGCAGTTCTTC; CDR3aa: CASAQGASYNEQFF
len: 15; v_gene: TRBV5-8; j_gene: TRBJ1-2; d_gene: TRBD1; abundance: -; CDR3nt: TGTGCCAGCAGCTCGCGGGACAGCGGGCGGCATGGCTACACCTTC; CDR3aa: CASSSRDSGRHGYTF
len: 14; v_gene: TRBV27; j_gene: TRBJ2-1; d_gene: TRBD2; abundance: -; CDR3nt: TGTGCCAGCAGTCCCGGACTAGCGAGTAATGAGCAGTTCTTC; CDR3aa: CASSPGLASNEQFF
len: 15; v_gene: TRBV19; j_gene: TRBJ2-3; d_gene: -; abundance: -; CDR3nt: TGTGCCAGTAGTAAGCTAGGTTCTAGCACAGATACGCAGTATTTT; CDR3aa: CASSKLGSSTDTQYF
len: 17; v_gene: TRBV5-1; j_gene: TRBJ2-2; d_gene: -; abundance: few; CDR3nt: TGCGCCAGCAGCTTGGGGCCGGGACTCCAAGGGACCGGGGAGCTGTTTTTT; CDR3aa: CASSLGPGLQGTGELFF
len: 12; v_gene: TRBV29-1; j_gene: TRBJ1-1; d_gene: -; abundance: -; CDR3nt: TGCAGCGGGAATGGAGGTAACACTGAAGCTTTCTTT; CDR3aa: CSGNGGNTEAFF
len: 15; v_gene: TRBV4-1; j_gene: TRBJ2-7; d_gene: -; abundance: -; CDR3nt: TGCGCCAGCAGCCAAGACCTAGTAGAGGCCTACGAGCAGTACTTC; CDR3aa: CASSQDLVEAYEQYF
len: 12; v_gene: TRBV10-3; j_gene: TRBJ1-5; d_gene: -; abundance: -; CDR3nt: TGTGCCATCAGTGGGCAGGATCAGCCCCAGCATTTT; CDR3aa: CAISGQDQPQHF
len: 14; v_gene: TRBV18; j_gene: TRBJ1-1; d_gene: -; abundance: -; CDR3nt: TGTGCCAGCTCACGAGGGCACCCTCCCACTGAAGCTTTCTTT; CDR3aa: CASSRGHPPTEAFF
len: 15; v_gene: TRBV6-4; j_gene: TRBJ2-1; d_gene: -; abundance: -; CDR3nt: TGTGCCAGCAGTGACCGTAGAATCGGCTACAATGAGCAGTTCTTC; CDR3aa: CASSDRRIGYNEQFF
len: 17; v_gene: TRBV27; j_gene: TRBJ2-7; d_gene: -; abundance: few; CDR3nt: TGTGCCAGCAGTCCCATACTGGGGGACACGGGCTCCTACGAGCAGTACTTC; CDR3aa: CASSPILGDTGSYEQYF
len: 15; v_gene: TRBV25-1; j_gene: TRBJ2-7; d_gene: TRBD1; abundance: -; CDR3nt: TGTGCCAGCAGTGAACCCGGGACAGGGATTTACGAGCAGTACTTC; CDR3aa: CASSEPGTGIYEQYF
len: 13; v_gene: TRBV19; j_gene: TRBJ1-1; d_gene: TRBD1; abundance: -; CDR3nt: TGTGCCAGTAGTTTCCAACGGGACAGTGAAGCTTTCTTT; CDR3aa: CASSFQRDSEAFF
len: 12; v_gene: TRBV19; j_gene: TRBJ1-2; d_gene: -; abundance: once; CDR3nt: TGTGCCAGTAGTTTCGGGGGCTATGGCTACACCTTC; CDR3aa: CASSFGGYGYTF
len: 19; v_gene: TRBV11-2; j_gene: TRBJ2-1; d_gene: TRBD2; abundance: -; CDR3nt: TGTGCCAGCAGCCTATCTCCCTACTCCGGGACTAGCGGGAGGAATGAGCAGTTCTTC; CDR3aa: CASSLSPYSGTSGRNEQFF
len: 13; v_gene: TRBV10-3; j_gene: TRBJ2-1; d_gene: -; abundance: once; CDR3nt: TGTGCCATCACCCCGGACAGCTACAATGAGCAGTTCTTC; CDR3aa: CAITPDSYNEQFF
len: 14; v_gene: TRBV29-1; j_gene: TRBJ2-7; d_gene: -; abundance: -; CDR3nt: TGCAGCGTTGAAAAGCCTAGCGTACCCTACGAGCAGTACTTC; CDR3aa: CSVEKPSVPYEQYF
len: 15; v_gene: TRBV6-4; j_gene: TRBJ2-3; d_gene: TRBD2; abundance: once; CDR3nt: TGTGCCAGCAGCCTGACTAGCGGGGCGGCGGATACGCAGTATTTT; CDR3aa: CASSLTSGAADTQYF
len: 12; v_gene: TRBV10-2; j_gene: TRBJ1-1; d_gene: -; abundance: few; CDR3nt: TGCGCCAGCAGCCTAATAAACACTGAAGCTTTCTTT; CDR3aa: CASSLINTEAFF
len: 12; v_gene: TRBV4-1; j_gene: TRBJ1-2; d_gene: -; abundance: -; CDR3nt: TGCGCCAGCAGCCCGGGGGGCTATGGCTACACCTTC; CDR3aa: CASSPGGYGYTF
len: 16; v_gene: TRBV5-1; j_gene: TRBJ1-6; d_gene: -; abundance: -; CDR3nt: TGCGCCAGCAGCCGATCTCAGGGGATTAATAATTCACCCCTCCACTTT; CDR3aa: CASSRSQGINNSPLHF
len: 13; v_gene: TRBV29-1; j_gene: TRBJ2-7; d_gene: -; abundance: -; CDR3nt: TGCAGCGTTGAAGATCGAGCCCAGAGGGAGCAGTACTTC; CDR3aa: CSVEDRAQREQYF
len: 17; v_gene: TRBV28; j_gene: TRBJ2-5; d_gene: TRBD2; abundance: -; CDR3nt: TGTGCCAGCAGTTTAGATACCGGCGGGGGGGCCGGTGAGACCCAGTACTTC; CDR3aa: CASSLDTGGGAGETQYF